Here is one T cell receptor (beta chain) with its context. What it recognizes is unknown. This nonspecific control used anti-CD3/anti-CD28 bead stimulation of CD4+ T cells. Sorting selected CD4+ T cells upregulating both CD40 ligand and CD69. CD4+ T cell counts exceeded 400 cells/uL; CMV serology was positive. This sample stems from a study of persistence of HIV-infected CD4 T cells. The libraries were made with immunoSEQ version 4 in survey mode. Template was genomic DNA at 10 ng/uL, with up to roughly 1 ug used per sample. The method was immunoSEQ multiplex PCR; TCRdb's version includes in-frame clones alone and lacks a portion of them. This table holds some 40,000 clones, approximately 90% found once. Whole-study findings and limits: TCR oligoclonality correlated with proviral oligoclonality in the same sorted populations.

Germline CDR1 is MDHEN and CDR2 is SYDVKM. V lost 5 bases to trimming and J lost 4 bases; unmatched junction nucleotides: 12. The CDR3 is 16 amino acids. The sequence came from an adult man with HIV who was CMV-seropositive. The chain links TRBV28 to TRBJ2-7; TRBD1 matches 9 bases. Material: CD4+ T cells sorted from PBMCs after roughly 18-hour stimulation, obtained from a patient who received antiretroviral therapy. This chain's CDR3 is CASSPPTGTGTYEQYF. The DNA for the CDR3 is TGTGCCAGCAGTCCACCCACCGGGACAGGGACTTACGAGCAGTACTTC.